The T cell receptor (beta chain) described here comes from a study of vaccination and CD4 T cells after COVID-19 (dated by TCRdb to between 2021 and 2023). Context from the whole study: The convalescent cohort included six males and four females, with two Hispanic individuals, seven Caucasians, two Asians and one multiracial person. In 10 COVID-19 convalescent patients and a few infection-naive healthy vaccine recipients, researchers compared the spike-specific CD4+ TCR repertoire from before mRNA vaccination with the repertoire from after. Overlapping spike peptide pools from SARS-CoV-2 and from the common cold coronaviruses HCoV-NL63, HCoV-OC43 and HCoV-229E were used as culture stimuli. Control cultures received a CEFX viral epitope pool as the positive control, an HIV-1 Nef peptide pool as the negative control, or no peptide. Participants got two doses of the Pfizer-BioNTech BNT162b2 vaccine (n=8) or two doses of the Moderna mRNA-1273 vaccine (n=2). The time from the second vaccine dose to post-vaccine blood sampling had a median of around 72 days and ranged from about 14 to 250 days. Memory CD4+ T cell crossreactivity between SARS-CoV-2 and common cold coronavirus spike proteins was assessed at the TCR clonotype level in an earlier paper using these donors. Post-COVID blood samples from convalescent patients were collected a median of 101 days after diagnosis, with a range of about 30 to 170 days.

The sample's treatment or condition label, in plain terms: approximately nine-day PBMC culture with coronavirus spike peptide pools or control peptides (ViraFEST assay). CD4+ T cells from unexposed donors were collected before the COVID-19 pandemic (2011-2018). The ViraFEST assay was used in the study, in which antigen-specific T cells were expanded with peptide pools and expanded clonotypes were subsequently identified by TCR sequencing. Each well held around 2 million PBMCs cultured with 9 to 10 ug/ml peptide pools in IMDM containing around 5% human AB serum and approximately 10 IU/ml IL-2. Half of the culture medium was replaced with fresh IL-2-containing medium on days 3 and 7. Once the cells had been in culture for roughly 10 days, the EasySep CD4+ T cell isolation kit was used to isolate CD4+ T cells by negative selection. As far as cell numbers permitted, CD4+ T cells from unexposed donors were tested for reactivity against SARS-CoV-2 S and N as well as four spike pools from common cold coronaviruses. Ficoll-Paque Plus gradient centrifugation was used to isolate PBMCs from whole blood, and the isolated PBMCs were then either used fresh or cryopreserved at -140C. Triplicate wells were generally used for each culture condition. The leukapheresis product for the unexposed donors was obtained through commercial purchase.

Library preparation employed PCR. DNA from cultured CD4+ T cells was subjected to TCR sequencing with the Oncomine TCR Beta short-read assay at the Johns Hopkins FTIC core. Genomic DNA was extracted from the cultured CD4+ T cells with the QIAamp micro DNA kit. Oncomine TCR Beta libraries from cultured CD4+ T cells were pooled using unique dual indexes and sequenced on an Illumina iSeq 100. In the source study's methods: Non-productive sequences were filtered out, and CDR3s that did not start with C, did not end with F or W, or were shorter than 7 amino acids were discarded. Antigen-specific clonotypes were identified with the MANAFEST web application by comparing peptide-stimulated wells with reference and other culture wells. Positive clones required FDR below 0.05, an odds ratio above 5, and productive frequency above 0.1% in at least two of three replicate wells. Clonotypes that were significantly expanded in both SARS-CoV-2 spike wells and at least one common cold coronavirus spike condition were defined as cross-reactive. Similarity between CDR3 sequences was evaluated in R version 3.6.1 using Levenshtein distances (stringdist) and unrooted phylogenetic trees (ape). Starting from the raw public reads, TCRdb applied fastp trimming at Q25, assembled clones with MiXCR and retained in-frame beta chains. All rows with the same CDR3 protein become a single entry with the most common DNA and genes. For this entry, the V and J calls and clone size follow TCRdb and not the study's own pipeline. This sample is represented by about 6,800 distinct CDR3 sequences; around a third of them were singletons. Of the sample, roughly 11% is held by the ten largest clones.

A distance of 16 bases separates the germline ends of V and J, which lose 4 bases and 0 bases respectively. Including cysteine and phenylalanine, the CDR3 has 17 amino acids. Only the CDR3 DNA is retained, 51 bases long and in frame from the first base. Taken from the germline V gene, the CDR1 and CDR2 loops are MNHEY and SVGAGI. A remark on this clonotype: No cognate antigen has been identified for it. Base-call qualities are not available, and no considerably larger clone is one nucleotide away.

Here is what the overall study found, with its caveats: In convalescent patients, a median around 86% of post-vaccine SARS-CoV-2-reactive clones were detected only after vaccination, and vaccine-specific priming was suggested by this finding. An increase in the median number of SARS-CoV-2-reactive clonotypes from 21 after infection to 38 after vaccination was observed, but the change was not found to be significant. Of the vaccine-specific clones in convalescent patients, 304 of 307, or nearly all, reacted only to SARS-CoV-2 spike and did not cross-react with common cold coronaviruses. Only a relatively small number of convalescent patients were included in the study, and early timepoints following natural infection were not analyzed.

The chain is assembled from TRBV6-5 and TRBJ2-1; the D segment could be TRBD2, given 6 matching bases. The TCR comes from a human donor in good health. Sequencing was carried out using CD4+ T cells from blood, cultured in vitro. The DNA sequence is TGTGCCAGCAGTTCCCCCGGGACTGCGAGCTCCTACAATGAGCAGTTCTTC. Translated, it gives CASSSPGTASSYNEQFF.